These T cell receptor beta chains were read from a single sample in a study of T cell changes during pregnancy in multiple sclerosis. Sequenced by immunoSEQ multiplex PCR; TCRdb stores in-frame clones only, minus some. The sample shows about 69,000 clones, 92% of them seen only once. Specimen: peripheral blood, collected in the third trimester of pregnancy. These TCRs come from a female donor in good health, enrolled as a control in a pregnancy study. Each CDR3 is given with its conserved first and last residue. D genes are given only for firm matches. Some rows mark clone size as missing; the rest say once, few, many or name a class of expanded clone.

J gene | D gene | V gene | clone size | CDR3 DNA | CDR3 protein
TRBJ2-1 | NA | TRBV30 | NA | TGTGCCTGGAGTGTACTGTCATATTACAATGAGCAGTTCTTC | CAWSVLSYYNEQFF
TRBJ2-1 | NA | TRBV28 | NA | TGTGCCAGCAGTTCCCCCAGGGGGGCGACAATCAATGAGCAGTTCTTC | CASSSPRGATINEQFF
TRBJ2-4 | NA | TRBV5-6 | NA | TGTGCCAGCAGCTTCCGGCGGGCAAACATTCAGTACTTC | CASSFRRANIQYF
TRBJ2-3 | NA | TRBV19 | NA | TGTGCCAGTAGTATAGAACGGGCAGATACGCAGTATTTT | CASSIERADTQYF
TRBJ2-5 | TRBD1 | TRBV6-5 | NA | TGTGCCAGCAGTTACTGGACAGGCGAATCACAAGAGACCCAGTACTTC | CASSYWTGESQETQYF
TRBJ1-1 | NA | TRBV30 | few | TGTGCCTGGAGTGGGGGGCTAGGGACGGGTGAAGCTTTCTTT | CAWSGGLGTGEAFF
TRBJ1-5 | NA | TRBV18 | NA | TGTGCCAGCTCACCACCGGAGGGTCAGCCCCAGCATTTT | CASSPPEGQPQHF
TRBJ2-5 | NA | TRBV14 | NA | TGTGCCAGCAGCCAAGAGGTGCGAGGCTGGGAGACCCAGTACTTC | CASSQEVRGWETQYF
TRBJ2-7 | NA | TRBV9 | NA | TGTGCCAGCAGCGTGGACCTCGGGACTCCCTACGAGCAGTACTTC | CASSVDLGTPYEQYF
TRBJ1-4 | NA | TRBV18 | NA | TGTGCCAGCTCACCACGCTCAGGGGCTGGTGAAAAACTGTTTTTT | CASSPRSGAGEKLFF
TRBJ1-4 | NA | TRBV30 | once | TGTGCCTGGAGTGCGCGTGAAAAACTGTTTTTT | CAWSAREKLFF
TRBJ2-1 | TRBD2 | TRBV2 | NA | TGTGCCAGCAGGGGACTAGCGGGAAATGTCAATGAGCAGTTCTTC | CASRGLAGNVNEQFF
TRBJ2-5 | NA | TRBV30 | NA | TGTGCCTGGAGTGAGCAGGGGTTTCAAGAGACCCAGTACTTC | CAWSEQGFQETQYF
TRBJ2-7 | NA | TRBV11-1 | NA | TGTGCCAGCAGCTTATGGGCAGGGAACGAGCAGTACTTC | CASSLWAGNEQYF
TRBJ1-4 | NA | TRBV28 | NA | TGTGCCAGCAGTTCTTCCGGACTTCTTAATGAAAAACTGTTTTTT | CASSSSGLLNEKLFF
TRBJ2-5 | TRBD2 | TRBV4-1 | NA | TGCGCCAGCAGCCAAGATCCGAGAGGGAGGGCCCAAGAACAAGAGACCCAGTACTTC | CASSQDPRGRAQEQETQYF
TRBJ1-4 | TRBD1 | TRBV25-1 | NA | TGTGCCAGCAGTGACAACAGGGGCCATAATGAAAAACTGTTTTTT | CASSDNRGHNEKLFF
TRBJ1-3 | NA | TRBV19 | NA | TGTGCCAGCACCTCGGGAGACACCATATATTTT | CASTSGDTIYF
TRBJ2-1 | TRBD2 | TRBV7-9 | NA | TGTGCCAGCAGCTCGGCCTTAGCGGGAGTCTTGAATGAGCAGTTCTTC | CASSSALAGVLNEQFF
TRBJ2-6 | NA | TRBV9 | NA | TGTGCCAGCAGCGAGCCGAACAACGTCCTGACTTTC | CASSEPNNVLTF
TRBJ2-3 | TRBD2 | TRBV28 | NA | TGTGCCAGCACCCTTAGCGGGAGTGGCACAGATACGCAGTATTTT | CASTLSGSGTDTQYF
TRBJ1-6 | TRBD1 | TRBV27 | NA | TGTGCCAGCAGTTCGACAGGGGATTATTCACCCCTCCACTTT | CASSSTGDYSPLHF
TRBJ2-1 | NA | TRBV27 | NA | TGTGCCAGCAGTTCTCCGGGAAGCGCCTCCTACAATGAGCAGTTCTTC | CASSSPGSASYNEQFF
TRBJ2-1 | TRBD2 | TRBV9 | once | TGTGCCAGCAGCGTCACGGGAGGGCCGGATAATGAGCAGTTCTTC | CASSVTGGPDNEQFF
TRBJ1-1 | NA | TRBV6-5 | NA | TGTGCCAGCAGTCCAGGGGTGAACACTGAAGCTTTCTTT | CASSPGVNTEAFF
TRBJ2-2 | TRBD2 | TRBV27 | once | TGTGCCAGCAGTTTCCGAACTAGCGGGAGGGCCGGGGAGCTGTTTTTT | CASSFRTSGRAGELFF
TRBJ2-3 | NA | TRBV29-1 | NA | TGCAGCGCCGGGGTGGGCGGAGCGGCCACAGATACGCAGTATTTT | CSAGVGGAATDTQYF
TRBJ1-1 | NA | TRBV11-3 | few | TGTGCCAGCAGCTTAGTAGCGGGAACTGAAGCTTTCTTT | CASSLVAGTEAFF
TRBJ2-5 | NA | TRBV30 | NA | TGTGCCTGGAGTCTCCAAGAGACCCAGTACTTC | CAWSLQETQYF
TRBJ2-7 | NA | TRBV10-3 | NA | TGTGCCATCAGTGAGTCCGGAGCGGGCCCCTACGAGCAGTACTTC | CAISESGAGPYEQYF
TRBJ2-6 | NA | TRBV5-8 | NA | TGTGCCAGCAGCTCGTCGGGGTCCTGGGCCAACGTCCTGACTTTC | CASSSSGSWANVLTF
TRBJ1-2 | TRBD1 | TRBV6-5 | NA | TGTGCCAGCAACAGACAGGGCATCGACTATGGCTACACCTTC | CASNRQGIDYGYTF
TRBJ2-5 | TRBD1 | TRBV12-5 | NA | TGTGCTAGTGGTTTTTCAGGGGGTGAGACCCAGTACTTC | CASGFSGGETQYF
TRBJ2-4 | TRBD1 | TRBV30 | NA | TGTGCCTGGAGTGTCCCGGGACAGCTCAAAAACATTCAGTACTTC | CAWSVPGQLKNIQYF
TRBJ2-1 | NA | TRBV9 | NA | TGTGCCAGCAGCGTAGGAGGTGCGGATAGTACCTACAATGAGCAGTTCTTC | CASSVGGADSTYNEQFF
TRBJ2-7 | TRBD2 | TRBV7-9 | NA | TGTGCCAGCAGTTTAGGGACTAGCGGGAGAGGTCTCTACGAGCAGTACTTC | CASSLGTSGRGLYEQYF
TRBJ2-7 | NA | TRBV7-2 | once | TGTGCCAGCAGCCTTACTCCTATCGGCGAGCAGTACTTC | CASSLTPIGEQYF
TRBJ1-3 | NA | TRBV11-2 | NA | TGTGCCAGCAGCCTACAGCCGAGCTCTGGAAACACCATATATTTT | CASSLQPSSGNTIYF
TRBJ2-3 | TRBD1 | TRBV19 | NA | TGTGCCAGTAGGGGGACAGGGGGTCGAGATACGCAGTATTTT | CASRGTGGRDTQYF
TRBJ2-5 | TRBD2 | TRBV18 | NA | TGTGCCAGCTCACCACCGGCGGGAGGAGAGACCCAGTACTTC | CASSPPAGGETQYF
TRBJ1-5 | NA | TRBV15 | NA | TGTGCCACCACAGCGGGCAATCAGCCCCAGCATTTT | CATTAGNQPQHF
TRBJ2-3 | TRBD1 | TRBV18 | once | TGTGCCAGCTCGTCCCGGGACAGGGACACAGATACGCAGTATTTT | CASSSRDRDTDTQYF
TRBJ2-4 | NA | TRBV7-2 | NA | NA | CASSLSSGQGKNIQYF
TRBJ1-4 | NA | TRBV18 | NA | TGTGCCAGCTCCTCCCCCATAATTTCGGGAACTAATGAAAAACTGTTTTTT | CASSSPIISGTNEKLFF
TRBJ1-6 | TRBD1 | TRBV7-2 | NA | TGTGCCAGCAGCGCCCGGGACAGAATGTCACCCCTCCACTTT | CASSARDRMSPLHF
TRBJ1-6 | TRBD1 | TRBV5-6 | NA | TGTGCCAGCAGTCAGGGGGCTGGTTCACCCCTCCACTTT | CASSQGAGSPLHF
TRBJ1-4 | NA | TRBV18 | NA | TGTGCCAGCTCACCTGATCCCATTGTGGGGCCAACTAATGAAAAACTGTTTTTT | CASSPDPIVGPTNEKLFF